The 13 T cell receptor beta chains below were found in one sample sequenced in a study of T cells after posttransplantation cyclophosphamide. Busulfan-fludarabine conditioning, marrow transplant, and cyclophosphamide on days +3 and +4 were administered. The data were produced by immunoSEQ multiplex PCR, yet TCRdb's version contains in-frame clones alone and is incomplete. The data contain 20,000 or so clones, roughly 90% of them singletons. The sequencing here drew on PBMCs, taken after allogeneic stem cell transplant with posttransplant cyclophosphamide. The receptors shown here come from a female patient aged 30 to 40 who received an allogeneic stem cell transplant from an unrelated donor, was CMV-positive, and had no GVHD. Some T cells may originate from the graft donor.

The J gene is TRBJ1-1, the V gene TRBV7-9, with D uncertain. Trimming left V 5 bases short and J 5 bases short, with 6 bases between. The CDR3 is made up of 11 amino acids. CDR1 and CDR2 from the germline V gene are SEHNR and FQNEAQ (reference sequence). The CDR3 is CASSTVTEAFF. Written as DNA, the CDR3 is TGTGCCAGCAGCACAGTTACTGAAGCTTTCTTT.

The chain joins TRBV7-9 to TRBJ2-5; 9 bases align to TRBD1. Germline V gene sequence: CDR1 SEHNR, CDR2 FQNEAQ (reference sequence). V lost 5 bases and J lost 7; bases outside the gene matches: 8. The CDR3 consists of 14 residues. CDR3 nucleotide sequence: TGTGCCAGCAGCCAGGGACAGGGAGTAGGGACCCAGTACTTC. It translates to CASSQGQGVGTQYF.

The gene calls are TRBV5-1 and TRBJ2-5, with 8 bases lining up with TRBD2. In germline, CDR1 is SGHRS, CDR2 YFSETQ. The CDR3 has 14 amino acids. V shed 4 bases, J shed 3 bases, and the junction held 5 bases outside the gene matches. This CDR3 is CASSAGGAEETQYF. In DNA form, the CDR3 reads TGCGCCAGCAGCGCCGGGGGGGCAGAAGAGACCCAGTACTTC.

The chain has TRBV7-9 and TRBJ2-3, with D possibly being TRBD2 (5 bases). Between the trimmed V and J ends, which lost 5 bases and 0 bases, there was a span of 15 bases. Per germline, CDR1 SEHNR and CDR2 FQNEAQ (reference sequence). The CDR3 is made up of 16 amino acids. The CDR3 sequence is CASSAFEDFSTDTQYF. The CDR3 DNA sequence: TGTGCCAGCAGCGCCTTCGAGGACTTTAGCACAGATACGCAGTATTTT.

The chain links TRBV6-4 to TRBJ2-1; the match to TRBD2 covers 10 bases. The CDR3 is 16 amino acids. CDR1 MRHNA and CDR2 SNTAGT come from the germline V gene. V gave up 2 bases and J gave up 4 bases; unmatched junction bases: 5. The CDR3 nucleotides are TGTGCCAGCAGTGACCAGGCTAGCGGGGGTTACAATGAGCAGTTCTTC. Translation: CASSDQASGGYNEQFF.

This clone was counted a single time. The chain uses TRBV28 and TRBJ1-5, with 9 bases fitting TRBD1. This CDR3 has 15 amino acids. With 5 bases clipped from V and 3 bases from J, the junction kept 5 bases outside the gene matches. The germline CDR1 and CDR2 sequences are MDHEN and SYDVKM. This chain's CDR3 is CASSVGQGINQPQHF. The DNA of the CDR3 is TGTGCCAGCAGTGTAGGACAGGGGATCAATCAGCCCCAGCATTTT.

This chain connects TRBV6-1 to TRBJ1-2; possible D gene TRBD1, 5 bases. In germline, CDR1 is MNHNS, CDR2 SASEGT. Trimming cost V 6 bases and J 6 bases, with 20 bases left between them. The CDR3 is 15 amino acids. The CDR3 protein is CASRGSGDLGDGYTF. The CDR3 DNA sequence: TGTGCCAGCAGGGGTTCGGGGGATCTTGGCGATGGCTACACCTTC.

The V call is TRBV30, the J call TRBJ2-5; a weak D match, TRBD1 (6 bases). From germline, CDR1 is GTSNPN and CDR2 SVGIG (reference sequence). The V end was cut by 4 bases, the J end by 5 bases, with 14 bases between. The CDR3 has 13 amino acids. CDR3 region: CAWNAGVKETQYF. As DNA, the CDR3 is TGTGCCTGGAACGCAGGGGTAAAGGAGACCCAGTACTTC. Drawing the rest from reference TRBV30 and TRBJ2-5, the complete variable domain is SQTIHQWPATLVQPVGSPLSLECTVEGTSNPNLYWYRQAAGRGLQLLFYSVGIGQISSEVPQNLSASRPQDRQFILSSKKLLLSDSGFYLCAWNAGVKETQYFGPGTRLLVL.

The genes are TRBV6-5 and TRBJ1-1; TRBD1 matches at 7 bases. The CDR3 has 15 residues. The V and J ends lost 6 bases and 5 bases, in that order; junction bases with no gene match: 12. Per the germline V gene, CDR1 is MNHEY and CDR2 is SVGAGI. The CDR3 spells CASSLPRTGHTEAFF. CDR3 nucleotide sequence: TGTGCCAGCAGCCTTCCGCGGACAGGACATACTGAAGCTTTCTTT.

The V and J genes are TRBV15 and TRBJ2-3, with TRBD2 as a possible D gene (5 bases). Germline CDR1 reads LNHNV; CDR2 reads YYDKDF (reference sequence). V lost 0 bases and J 4 bases, leaving 8 bases between the germline ends. The CDR3 is made up of 14 amino acids. CDR3 nucleotides: TGTGCCACCAGCAGAGATGCGGGTCCAGATACGCAGTATTTT. This codes for CATSRDAGPDTQYF.

The chain links TRBV28 to TRBJ2-5; D is undetermined. V lost 5 bases to trimming and J lost 1 base, with 14 bases between them. Per the germline V gene, CDR1 is MDHEN and CDR2 is SYDVKM. The CDR3 totals 15 residues. The CDR3 loop is CASSPILGPQETQYF. As DNA, the CDR3 is TGTGCCAGCAGTCCGATCCTTGGGCCCCAAGAGACCCAGTACTTC.

This clone was seen only a few times. V gene TRBV10-1 combines with J gene TRBJ2-2; D may be TRBD1 (6 bases). This CDR3 has 13 amino acids. Trimming shortened V by 4 bases and J by 5 bases, and 8 bases separated the two germline ends. The germline V gene has CDR1 WNHNN and CDR2 SYGVQD (reference sequence). This CDR3 reads CASSGQVTGELFF. In DNA form, the CDR3 reads TGCGCCAGCAGTGGACAGGTGACCGGGGAGCTGTTTTTT.

In this sample, this clone turned up a few times. The rearrangement joins TRBV6-1 to TRBJ2-7; D is perhaps TRBD2 (6 bases). The germline V and J ends were trimmed by 4 bases and 1 base, with 8 bases remaining between them. The CDR3 loop spans 13 amino acids. Germline CDR1 is MNHNS and CDR2 is SASEGT. The CDR3 nucleotides are TGTGCCAGCAGTGGGGGACTTTCCTACGAGCAGTACTTC. Translated, it gives CASSGGLSYEQYF.